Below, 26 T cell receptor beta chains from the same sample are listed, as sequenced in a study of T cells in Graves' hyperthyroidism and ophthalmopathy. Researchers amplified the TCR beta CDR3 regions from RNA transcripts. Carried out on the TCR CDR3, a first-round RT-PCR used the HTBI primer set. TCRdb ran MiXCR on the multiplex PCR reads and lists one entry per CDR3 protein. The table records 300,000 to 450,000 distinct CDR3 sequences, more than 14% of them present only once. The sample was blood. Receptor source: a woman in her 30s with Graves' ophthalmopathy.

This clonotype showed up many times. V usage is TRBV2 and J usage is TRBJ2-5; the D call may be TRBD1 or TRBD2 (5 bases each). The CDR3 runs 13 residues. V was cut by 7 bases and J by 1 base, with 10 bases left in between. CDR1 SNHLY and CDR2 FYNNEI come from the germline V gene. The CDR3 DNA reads TGTGCCAGCAAGGGACGCGCCCAAGAGACCCAGTACTTC. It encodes CASKGRAQETQYF.

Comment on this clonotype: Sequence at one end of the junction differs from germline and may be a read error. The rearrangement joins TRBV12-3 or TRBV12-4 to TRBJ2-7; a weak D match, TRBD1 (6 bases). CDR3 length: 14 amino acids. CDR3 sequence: CASSRDTASYEQHF. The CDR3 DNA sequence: TGTGCCAGCAGCAGGGACACCGCCTCCTACGAGCAGCACTTC.

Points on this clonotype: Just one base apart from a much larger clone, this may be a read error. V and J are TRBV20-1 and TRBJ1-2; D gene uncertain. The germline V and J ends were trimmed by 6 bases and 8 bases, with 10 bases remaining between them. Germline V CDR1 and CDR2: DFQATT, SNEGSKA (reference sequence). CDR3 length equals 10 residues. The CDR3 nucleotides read TGCAGTGCGACGGGAGTAGGCTACACCTTC. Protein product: CSATGVGYTF.

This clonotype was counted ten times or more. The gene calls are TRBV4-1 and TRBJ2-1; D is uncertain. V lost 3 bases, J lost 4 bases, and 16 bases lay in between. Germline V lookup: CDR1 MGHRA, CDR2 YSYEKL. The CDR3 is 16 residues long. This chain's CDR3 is CASSHTVRPLYNEQFF. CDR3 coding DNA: TGCGCCAGCAGCCATACCGTAAGGCCATTATACAATGAGCAGTTCTTC.

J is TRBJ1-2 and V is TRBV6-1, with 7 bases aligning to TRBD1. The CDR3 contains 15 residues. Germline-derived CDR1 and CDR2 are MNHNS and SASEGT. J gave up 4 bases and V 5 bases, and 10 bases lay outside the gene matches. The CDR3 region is CASSRRTGTVYGYTF. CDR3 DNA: TGTGCCAGCAGTCGCCGGACAGGCACTGTCTATGGCTACACCTTC.

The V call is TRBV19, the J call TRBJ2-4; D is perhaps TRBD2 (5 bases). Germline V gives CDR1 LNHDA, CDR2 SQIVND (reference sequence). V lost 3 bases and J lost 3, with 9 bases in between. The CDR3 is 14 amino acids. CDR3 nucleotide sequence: TGTGCCAGTAGTATCCCCGGGGTCAAAAACATTCAGTACTTC. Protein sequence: CASSIPGVKNIQYF.

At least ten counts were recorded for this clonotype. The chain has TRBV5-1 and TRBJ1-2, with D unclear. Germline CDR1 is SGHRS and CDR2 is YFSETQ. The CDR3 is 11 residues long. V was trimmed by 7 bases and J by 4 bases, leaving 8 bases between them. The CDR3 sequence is CASGELYGYTF. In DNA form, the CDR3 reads TGCGCCAGCGGGGAACTCTATGGCTACACCTTC.

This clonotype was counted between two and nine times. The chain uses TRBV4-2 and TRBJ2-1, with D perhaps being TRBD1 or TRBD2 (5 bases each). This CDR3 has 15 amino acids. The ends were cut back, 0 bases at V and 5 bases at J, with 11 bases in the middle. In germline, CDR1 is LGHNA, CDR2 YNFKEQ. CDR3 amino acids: CASSQDLGVNNEQFF. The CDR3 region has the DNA TGTGCCAGCAGCCAAGATTTGGGGGTAAACAATGAGCAGTTCTTC.

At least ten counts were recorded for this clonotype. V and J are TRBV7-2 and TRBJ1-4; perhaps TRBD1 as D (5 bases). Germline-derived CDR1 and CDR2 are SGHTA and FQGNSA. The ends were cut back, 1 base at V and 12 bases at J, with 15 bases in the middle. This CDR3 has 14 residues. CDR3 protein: CASSLEFVGGQLFF. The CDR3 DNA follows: TGTGCCAGCAGCTTAGAATTCGTGGGGGGTCAACTGTTTTTT.

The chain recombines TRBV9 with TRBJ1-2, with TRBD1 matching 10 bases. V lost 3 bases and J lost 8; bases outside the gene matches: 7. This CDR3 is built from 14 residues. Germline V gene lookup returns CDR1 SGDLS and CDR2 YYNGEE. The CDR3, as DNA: TGTGCCAGCAGCGCCGGGACAGGGGCGAGAGGCTACACCTTC. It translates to CASSAGTGARGYTF.

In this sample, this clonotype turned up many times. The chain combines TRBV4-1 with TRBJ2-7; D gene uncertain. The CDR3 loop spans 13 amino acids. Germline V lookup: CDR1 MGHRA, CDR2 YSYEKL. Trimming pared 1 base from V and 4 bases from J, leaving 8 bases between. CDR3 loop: CASSQGPLYEQYF. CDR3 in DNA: TGCGCCAGCAGCCAAGGCCCGCTTTACGAGCAGTACTTC.

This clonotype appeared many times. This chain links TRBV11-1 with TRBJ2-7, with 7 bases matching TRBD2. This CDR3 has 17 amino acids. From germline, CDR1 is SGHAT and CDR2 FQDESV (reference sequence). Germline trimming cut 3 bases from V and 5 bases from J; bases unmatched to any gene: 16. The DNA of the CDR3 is TGTGCCAGCAGCTTTCTGCGGGGGAAGCACTCCCCCGACGAGCAGTACTTC. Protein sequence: CASSFLRGKHSPDEQYF.

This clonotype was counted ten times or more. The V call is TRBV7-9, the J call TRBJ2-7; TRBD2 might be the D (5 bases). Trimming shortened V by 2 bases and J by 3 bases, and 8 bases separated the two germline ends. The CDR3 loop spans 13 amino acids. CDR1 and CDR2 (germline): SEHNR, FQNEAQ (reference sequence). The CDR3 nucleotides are TGTGCCAGCAGCTTACCGGGATACTACGAGCAGTACTTC. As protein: CASSLPGYYEQYF.

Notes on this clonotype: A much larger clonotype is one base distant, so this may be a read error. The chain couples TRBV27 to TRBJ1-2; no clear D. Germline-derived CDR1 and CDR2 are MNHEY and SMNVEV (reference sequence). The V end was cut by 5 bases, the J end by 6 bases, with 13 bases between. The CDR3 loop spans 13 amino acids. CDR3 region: CASSHTSSHGYTF. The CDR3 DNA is TGTGCCAGCAGTCACACCTCGTCCCATGGCTACACCTTC.

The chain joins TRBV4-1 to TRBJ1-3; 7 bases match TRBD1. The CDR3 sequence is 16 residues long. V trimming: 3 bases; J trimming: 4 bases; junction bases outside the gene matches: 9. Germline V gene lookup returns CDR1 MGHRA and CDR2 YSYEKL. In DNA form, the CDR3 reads TGCGCCAGCAGCCATAACCCCGGGACAGTAGGAAACACCATATATTTT. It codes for CASSHNPGTVGNTIYF.

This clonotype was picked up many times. The CDR3 here is CASSKSRGRETQYF. The CDR3 coding sequence is TGTGCCAGCAGCAAAAGCAGGGGGCGAGAGACCCAGTACTTC. This rearrangement joins TRBV11-2 to TRBJ2-5; 8 nucleotides line up with TRBD1. Germline V gives CDR1 SGHAT, CDR2 FQNNGV. The CDR3 has 14 amino acids. V gave up 5 bases and J gave up 4 bases; unmatched junction bases: 6. The whole variable domain, remainder taken from reference TRBV11-2 and TRBJ2-5, is EAGVAQSPRYKIIEKRQSVAFWCNPISGHATLYWYQQILGQGPKLLIQFQNNGVVDDSQLPKDRFSAERLKGVDSTLKIQPAKLEDSAVYLCASSKSRGRETQYFGPGTRLLVL.

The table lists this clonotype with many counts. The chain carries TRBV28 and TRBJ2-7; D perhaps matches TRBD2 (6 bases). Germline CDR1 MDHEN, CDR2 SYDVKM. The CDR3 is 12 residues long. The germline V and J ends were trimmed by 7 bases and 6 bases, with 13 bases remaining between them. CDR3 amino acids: CASTPRGSEQYF. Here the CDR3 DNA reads TGTGCCAGCACCCCCCGGGGGAGCGAGCAGTACTTC.

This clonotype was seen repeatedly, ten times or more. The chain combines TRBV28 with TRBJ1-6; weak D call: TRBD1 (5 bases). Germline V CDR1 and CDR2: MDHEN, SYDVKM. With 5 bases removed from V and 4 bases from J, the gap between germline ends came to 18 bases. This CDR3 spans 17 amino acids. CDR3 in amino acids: CASSIVGSAGYNSPLHF. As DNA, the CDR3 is TGTGCCAGCAGTATCGTGGGTTCCGCAGGGTATAATTCACCCCTCCACTTT. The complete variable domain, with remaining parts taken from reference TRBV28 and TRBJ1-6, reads DVKVTQSSRYLVKRTGEKVFLECVQDMDHENMFWYRQDPGLGLRLIYFSYDVKMKEKGDIPEGYSVSREKKERFSLILESASTNQTSMYLCASSIVGSAGYNSPLHFGNGTRLTVT.

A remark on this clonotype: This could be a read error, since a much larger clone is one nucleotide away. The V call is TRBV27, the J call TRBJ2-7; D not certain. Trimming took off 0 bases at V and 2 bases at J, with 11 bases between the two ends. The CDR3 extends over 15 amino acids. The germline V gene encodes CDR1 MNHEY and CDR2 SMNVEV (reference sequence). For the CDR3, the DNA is TGTGCCAGCAGTTTATCGATTGCAGCAACCTACGAGCAGTACTTC. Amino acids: CASSLSIAATYEQYF.

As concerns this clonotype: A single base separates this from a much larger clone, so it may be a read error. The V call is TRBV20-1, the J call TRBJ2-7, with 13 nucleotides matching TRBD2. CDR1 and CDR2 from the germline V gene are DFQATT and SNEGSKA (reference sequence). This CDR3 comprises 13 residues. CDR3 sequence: CGARLGLAGEQYF. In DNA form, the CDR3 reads TGCGGTGCTAGGCTGGGACTAGCGGGAGAGCAGTACTTC.

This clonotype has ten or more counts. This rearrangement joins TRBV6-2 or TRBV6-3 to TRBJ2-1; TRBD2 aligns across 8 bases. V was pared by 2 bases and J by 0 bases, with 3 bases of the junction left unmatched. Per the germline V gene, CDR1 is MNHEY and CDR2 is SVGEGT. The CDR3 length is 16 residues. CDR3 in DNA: TGTGCCAGCAGTTACGCTAGCGGGCTCTCCTACAATGAGCAGTTCTTC. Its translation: CASSYASGLSYNEQFF.

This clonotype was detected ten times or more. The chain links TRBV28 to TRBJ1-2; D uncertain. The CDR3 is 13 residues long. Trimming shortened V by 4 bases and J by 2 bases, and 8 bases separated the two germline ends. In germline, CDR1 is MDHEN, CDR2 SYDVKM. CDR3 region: CASSSRTNYGYTF. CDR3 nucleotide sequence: TGTGCCAGCAGTTCCAGGACCAACTATGGCTACACCTTC.

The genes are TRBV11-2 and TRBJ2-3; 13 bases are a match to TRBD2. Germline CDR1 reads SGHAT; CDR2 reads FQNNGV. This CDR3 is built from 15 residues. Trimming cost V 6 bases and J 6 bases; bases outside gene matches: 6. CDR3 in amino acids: CASRGLAGKSDTQYF. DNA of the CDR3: TGTGCCAGCAGGGGACTAGCGGGAAAGAGCGATACGCAGTATTTT.

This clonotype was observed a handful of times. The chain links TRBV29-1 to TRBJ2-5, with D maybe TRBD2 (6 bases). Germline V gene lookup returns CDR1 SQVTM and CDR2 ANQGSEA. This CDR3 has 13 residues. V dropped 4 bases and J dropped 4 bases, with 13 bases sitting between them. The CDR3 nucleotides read TGCAGCGTTGCTCGCGGGGCGGGAGAGACCCAGTACTTC. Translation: CSVARGAGETQYF.

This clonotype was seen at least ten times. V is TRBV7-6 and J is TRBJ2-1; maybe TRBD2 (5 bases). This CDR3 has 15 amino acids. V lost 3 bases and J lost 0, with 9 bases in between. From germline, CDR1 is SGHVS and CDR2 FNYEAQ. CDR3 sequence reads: CASSFRGPSYNEQFF. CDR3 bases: TGTGCCAGCAGCTTTAGAGGGCCCTCCTACAATGAGCAGTTCTTC. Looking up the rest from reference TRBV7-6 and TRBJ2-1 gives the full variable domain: GAGVSQSPRYKVTKRGQDVALRCDPISGHVSLYWYRQALGQGPEFLTYFNYEAQQDKSGLPNDRFSAERPEGSISTLTIQRTEQRDSAMYRCASSFRGPSYNEQFFGPGTRLTVL.

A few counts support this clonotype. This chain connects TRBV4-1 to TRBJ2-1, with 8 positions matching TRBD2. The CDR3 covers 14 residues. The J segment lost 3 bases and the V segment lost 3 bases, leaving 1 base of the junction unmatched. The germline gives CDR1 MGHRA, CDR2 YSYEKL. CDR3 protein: CASSHGRGYNEQFF. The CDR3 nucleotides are TGCGCCAGCAGCCACGGGAGGGGCTACAATGAGCAGTTCTTC.